Listed here are 10 T cell receptor beta chains from one sample, sequenced in a study of T cells after somatic rescue of genetic block. The table came from immunoSEQ multiplex PCR; TCRdb's copy has only in-frame clones and leaves some out. The sample records 10,000 to 15,000 clones, 65% to 75% being singletons. Sequencing input: peripheral blood mononuclear cells (PBMCs). These receptors all stem from a boy aged 5-17 years.

The rearrangement links TRBV7-2 to TRBJ2-7; D is undetermined. CDR1 SGHTA and CDR2 FQGNSA come from the germline V gene. V lost 3 bases to trimming and J lost 3 bases, with 12 bases between them. The CDR3 sequence is 14 residues long. CDR3 DNA sequence: TGTGCCAGCAGCTTGATCCCCGTAGTCTACGAGCAGTACTTC. Protein sequence: CASSLIPVVYEQYF. The full variable domain, in which reference TRBV7-2 and TRBJ2-7 provide the parts outside the CDR3, is GAGVSQSPSNKVTEKGKDVELRCDPISGHTALYWYRQSLGQGLEFLIYFQGNSAPDKSGLPSDRFSAERTGGSVSTLTIQRTQQEDSAVYLCASSLIPVVYEQYFGPGTRLTVT.

The chain is built from TRBV15 and TRBJ1-3, with 7 bases aligning to TRBD1. The trim removed 0 bases at V and 11 bases at J, leaving 10 bases unmatched. This CDR3 has 15 amino acids. Germline V CDR1 and CDR2: LNHNV, YYDKDF (reference sequence). CDR3 protein: CATSREEAFTGAIYF. Here the CDR3 DNA reads TGTGCCACCAGCAGAGAGGAGGCCTTCACAGGGGCCATATATTTT.

The chain carries TRBV5-4 and TRBJ2-4; D could derive from TRBD1 or TRBD2 (5 bases each). Germline CDR1 reads SGHNT; CDR2 reads YYREEE (reference sequence). Trimming left V 4 bases short and J 3 bases short, with 8 bases between. This CDR3 region has 13 residues. The CDR3 nucleotides are TGTGCCAGCAGCACTGGGGGCAAAAACATTCAGTACTTC. As protein: CASSTGGKNIQYF.

V and J are TRBV27 and TRBJ2-7; TRBD2 matches at 7 bases. The CDR3 has 16 amino acids. CDR1 and CDR2 from the germline V gene are MNHEY and SMNVEV (reference sequence). With 4 bases clipped from V and 0 bases from J, the junction kept 9 bases outside the gene matches. The DNA for the CDR3 is TGTGCCAGCAGTTCCAATTTTCTAGCGGCCTCCTACGAGCAGTACTTC. It specifies CASSSNFLAASYEQYF.

The chain couples TRBV6-5 to TRBJ1-2, with a possible D match to TRBD1 (6 bases). The CDR3 is made up of 14 amino acids. Trimming stripped 6 bases from V and 6 bases from J, with 17 bases between. In germline, CDR1 is MNHEY, CDR2 SVGAGI. The DNA for the CDR3 is TGTGCCAGCAGCCCCGCGGGGGGCGCCGATGGCTACACCTTC. Its protein is CASSPAGGADGYTF.

V usage is TRBV7-3 and J usage is TRBJ2-5, with D possibly called TRBD1 or TRBD2 (5 bases each). Germline-derived CDR1 and CDR2 are SGHTA and FQGTGA. V was pared by 5 bases and J by 2 bases, with 12 bases between. There are 14 residues in the CDR3. CDR3 nucleotides: TGTGCCAGCAGCCTCACTGGGGGTCAAGAGACCCAGTACTTC. This translates into CASSLTGGQETQYF.

This clone has more than one count but fewer than ten. The chain uses TRBV13 and TRBJ1-1; 10 positions agree with TRBD1. Germline V gene lookup returns CDR1 PRHDT and CDR2 FYEKMQ (reference sequence). The CDR3 loop spans 16 amino acids. J lost 5 bases, V lost 4 bases, and 10 bases had no gene match. CDR3 loop: CASSSFGGQGRTEAFF. CDR3 coding DNA: TGTGCCAGCAGCTCCTTTGGGGGACAGGGGAGGACTGAAGCTTTCTTT. Full variable domain (missing parts from reference TRBV13 and TRBJ1-1): AAGVIQSPRHLIKEKRETATLKCYPIPRHDTVYWYQQGPGQDPQFLISFYEKMQSDKGSIPDRFSAQQFSDYHSELNMSSLELGDSALYFCASSSFGGQGRTEAFFGQGTRLTVV.

This clone is medium-sized. The rearrangement uses TRBV27 and TRBJ2-7; 9 nucleotides agree with TRBD1. Germline V lookup: CDR1 MNHEY, CDR2 SMNVEV (reference sequence). J was trimmed by 5 bases and V by 2 bases; bases with no gene match: 13. CDR3 length: 17 amino acids. CDR3 in DNA: TGTGCCAGCAGTTTAATCTTCTCGGGACAGGGAGACGACGAGCAGTACTTC. Residues: CASSLIFSGQGDDEQYF.

The V gene is TRBV7-9, the J gene TRBJ1-2; D remains ambiguous. Trimming took 1 base from V and 5 from J, leaving 8 bases between them. CDR3 length equals 13 residues. Germline V gives CDR1 SEHNR, CDR2 FQNEAQ (reference sequence). The CDR3 here is CASSLGVGYGYTF. The CDR3 nucleotides are TGTGCCAGCAGCTTAGGGGTGGGATATGGCTACACCTTC. Combining the CDR3 with reference TRBV7-9 and TRBJ1-2 gives the whole variable domain DTGVSQNPRHKITKRGQNVTFRCDPISEHNRLYWYRQTLGQGPEFLTYFQNEAQLEKSRLLSDRFSAERPKGSFSTLEIQRTEQGDSAMYLCASSLGVGYGYTFGSGTRLTVV.

This clone was counted between two and nine times. V is TRBV28 and J is TRBJ1-3, with 7 bases aligning to TRBD1. This CDR3 has 12 residues. V was clipped by 5 bases and J by 14 bases; unmatched bases: 9. Germline-derived CDR1 and CDR2 are MDHEN and SYDVKM. CDR3 nucleotide sequence: TGTGCCAGCAGTCTCCCGGACAGGTTCTTATATTTT. This gives the protein CASSLPDRFLYF.